This T cell receptor (beta chain) was obtained from a study of T cells in Graves' hyperthyroidism and ophthalmopathy. General study points: Ophthalmopathy, as predicted by the model, came a median approximately 6.5 months after the prediction. Most clonotypes expanded in thyroid above 0.001 were likewise present in blood. Through a model of 13 V-J features, ophthalmopathy was separated from stable hyperthyroidism.

Germline V gene lookup returns CDR1 SGHDT and CDR2 YYEEEE. Trimming took 2 bases from V and 3 from J, leaving 14 bases between them. The CDR3 runs to 16 residues. Clinicians diagnosed patients from clinical symptoms, serum thyroxine and TRAb, thyroid ultrasound and orbital computed tomography. Concerning this clonotype itself: The antigen is not known.

Researchers took RNA transcripts and amplified the TCR beta CDR3 regions from them. The TCR CDR3 first-round RT-PCR relied on the HTBI primer set. TCRdb re-called the multiplex PCR reads with MiXCR, one entry per CDR3 protein. Here the sample spans under 300,000 distinct CDR3 sequences, roughly 15% being singletons. The chain carries TRBV5-6 and TRBJ2-2; D might be TRBD1 or TRBD2, each matching 5 bases. The sequence came from a woman aged 45 to 65 with Graves' hyperthyroidism that later progressed to Graves' ophthalmopathy. The sample comprised blood. CDR3 coding DNA: TGTGCCAGCAGCTTTGATTTTGGGGGACACACCGGGGAGCTGTTTTTT. It yields the protein CASSFDFGGHTGELFF.